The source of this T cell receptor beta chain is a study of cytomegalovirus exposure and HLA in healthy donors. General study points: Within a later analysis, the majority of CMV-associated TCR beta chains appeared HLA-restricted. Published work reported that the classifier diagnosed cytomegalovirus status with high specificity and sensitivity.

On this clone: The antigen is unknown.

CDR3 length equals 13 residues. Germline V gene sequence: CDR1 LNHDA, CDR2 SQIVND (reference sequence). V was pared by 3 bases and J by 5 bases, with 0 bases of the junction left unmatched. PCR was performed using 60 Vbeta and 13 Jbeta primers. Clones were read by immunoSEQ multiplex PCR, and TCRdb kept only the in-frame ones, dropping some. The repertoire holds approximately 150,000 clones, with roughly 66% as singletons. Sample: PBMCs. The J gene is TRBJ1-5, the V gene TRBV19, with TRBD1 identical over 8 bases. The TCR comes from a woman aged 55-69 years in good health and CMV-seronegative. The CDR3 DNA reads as TGTGCCAGTAGTATGACAGGGGATCAGCCCCAGCATTTT. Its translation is CASSMTGDQPQHF.